Below, one T cell receptor beta chain is given with its context. Its antigen is currently unknown. The sample comes from a study of cytotoxic CD8 clonotypes in ibrutinib-treated CLL. The study's findings and limits: Lymph node repertoires were not studied, and sampling times were unmatched. Clonality, elevated at ibrutinib response, dropped back toward baseline at progression. Treatment left the uncommon public clonotypes either contracted or stable in frequency.

Libraries were prepared by immunoSEQ multiplex PCR; TCRdb keeps only in-frame clonotypes and omits some of them. Of approximately 200,000 clones listed, over 55% were seen once; the top ten hold about an eighth. CDR1 and CDR2 (germline): KGHSH, LQKENI. Deletions cut 3 bases from V and 5 bases from J, with 16 bases between. CDR3 size: 15 residues. Specimen: PBMCs, collected after 24 months of ibrutinib treatment. The chain joins TRBV18 to TRBJ2-5; tentative D call: TRBD2 (6 bases). This receptor was taken from a human donor with chronic lymphocytic leukemia. The DNA of the CDR3 is TGTGCCAGCTCACCCTTCGCGGGGCAATTGGAGACCCAGTACTTC. Its translation: CASSPFAGQLETQYF.